These T cell receptor beta chains were read from a single sample in a study of healthy donors' naive CD4 and CD8 T cells. TCRdb reprocessed the reads via MiXCR and lists one record per CDR3 protein. The repertoire has roughly 200,000 distinct CDR3 sequences, about 74% of them found once; the top ten carry roughly 2.3%. The sequencing input was naive CD4+ and CD8+ T cells sorted from blood, pooled from several donors. The receptors were sampled from a pool of human donors in good health; the sample pools cells from several healthy donors. The CDR3 runs from the conserved cysteine through the conserved F or W. D genes are given only for firm matches. A clone size is listed for some rows: how often the clone was seen (once, few, many), or a class if it is expanded.

clone size	V gene	J gene	D gene	CDR3 protein	CDR3 DNA
once	TRBV29-1	TRBJ2-1	.	CSVAPQNNNEQFF	TGCAGCGTTGCACCGCAGAACAACAATGAGCAGTTCTTC
few	TRBV29-1	TRBJ1-1	.	CSAVRTVMNTEAFF	TGCAGCGCTGTAAGGACAGTCATGAACACTGAAGCTTTCTTT
.	TRBV6-5	TRBJ2-1	.	CASSWGATGYNEQFF	TGTGCCAGCAGTTGGGGAGCAACAGGTTACAATGAGCAGTTCTTC
.	TRBV4-3	TRBJ1-1	TRBD1	CASSQTGTVVFTEAFF	TGCGCCAGCAGCCAGACCGGGACAGTTGTTTTCACTGAAGCTTTCTTT
.	TRBV6-4	TRBJ2-1	TRBD2	CASSGLADVNEQFF	TGTGCCAGCAGCGGACTAGCGGACGTCAATGAGCAGTTCTTC
.	TRBV19	TRBJ2-2	TRBD2	CASSIDDGRPAVNTGELFF	TGTGCCAGTAGTATAGACGACGGGAGGCCGGCCGTCAACACCGGGGAGCTGTTTTTT
.	TRBV29-1	TRBJ1-1	TRBD1	CSVSDRVSTEAFF	TGCAGCGTTTCCGACAGGGTCAGCACTGAAGCTTTCTTT
.	TRBV10-3	TRBJ2-7	TRBD1	CAISALGQPSYEQYF	TGTGCCATCAGTGCGCTGGGACAGCCCTCCTACGAGCAGTACTTC
.	TRBV12-3/TRBV12-4	TRBJ2-4	TRBD1	CASSPPGTGWAKNIQYF	TGTGCCAGCAGTCCTCCCGGGACAGGGTGGGCCAAAAACATTCAGTACTTC
.	TRBV4-3	TRBJ2-3	TRBD2	CASSQDSGGSTDTQYF	TGCGCCAGCAGCCAAGACAGCGGGGGTAGCACAGATACGCAGTATTTT
.	TRBV6-2/TRBV6-3	TRBJ2-7	.	CASRAGQRLRYEQYF	TGTGCCAGCAGGGCGGGACAGCGTCTCCGCTACGAGCAGTACTTC
.	TRBV7-3	TRBJ1-1	.	CASSLIGRSLNTEAFF	TGTGCCAGCAGCTTAATAGGCAGGAGTTTGAACACTGAAGCTTTCTTT
.	TRBV27	TRBJ2-1	.	CASSFYTNYNEQFF	TGTGCCAGCAGTTTTTACACGAACTACAATGAGCAGTTCTTC
.	TRBV15	TRBJ2-7	.	CATQTVGSEQYF	TGTGCCACCCAAACAGTCGGAAGCGAGCAGTACTTC
.	TRBV11-1	TRBJ1-1	TRBD1	CASSLLTGGGAFF	TGTGCCAGCAGCTTATTGACAGGGGGTGGAGCTTTCTTT
.	TRBV6-5	TRBJ2-1	TRBD2	CASSYSNIPGLADYNEQFF	TGTGCCAGCAGTTACTCTAATATCCCGGGACTAGCGGACTACAATGAGCAGTTCTTC
.	TRBV29-1	TRBJ2-1	TRBD2	CSVEEAGGTYNEQFF	TGCAGCGTTGAAGAGGCGGGGGGTACCTACAATGAGCAGTTCTTC
few	TRBV27	TRBJ2-1	.	CASSPRRATDYNEQFF	TGTGCCAGCAGTCCCCGGAGGGCGACAGACTACAATGAGCAGTTCTTC
.	TRBV5-6	TRBJ2-5	.	CASRWDTQEAQYF	TGTGCCAGCAGATGGGACACCCAAGAGGCCCAGTACTTC
.	TRBV19	TRBJ2-1	TRBD2	CASESLRVAGGQEQFF	TGTGCCAGTGAGTCCCTGAGGGTAGCGGGGGGTCAGGAGCAGTTCTTC
.	TRBV6-2/TRBV6-3	TRBJ2-7	.	CASSYSDGPEQYF	TGTGCCAGCAGTTACTCCGACGGGCCCGAGCAGTACTTC
.	TRBV29-1	TRBJ2-5	.	CSVGREETQYF	TGCAGCGTTGGCAGGGAAGAGACCCAGTACTTC
.	TRBV6-5	TRBJ2-2	.	CASRRRQNTGELFF	TGTGCCAGCAGACGCCGACAGAACACCGGGGAGCTGTTTTTT
few	TRBV7-8	TRBJ2-7	TRBD2	CASSLERGSEQYF	TGTGCCAGCAGCTTAGAGCGGGGTTCCGAGCAGTACTTC
.	TRBV23-1	TRBJ2-5	TRBD2	CASSLATEVGRAGLYQETQYF	TGCGCCAGCAGTCTCGCTACGGAGGTTGGGAGGGCAGGGCTTTACCAAGAGACCCAGTACTTC
.	TRBV5-5	TRBJ1-4	.	CASSGQKLFF	TGTGCCAGCAGCGGCCAAAAACTGTTTTTT
.	TRBV11-2	TRBJ2-3	.	CASSFGGGAPDTQYF	TGTGCCAGCAGCTTCGGGGGAGGAGCGCCAGATACGCAGTATTTT
.	TRBV27	TRBJ1-6	TRBD1	CASSFLYNGQADSPLHF	TGTGCCAGCAGTTTCCTCTACAACGGACAGGCTGATTCACCCCTCCACTTT
.	TRBV27	TRBJ2-3	TRBD1	CAPAFAGGAVDTQYF	TGTGCCCCTGCATTTGCAGGGGGCGCGGTAGATACGCAGTATTTT
few	TRBV19	TRBJ2-2	TRBD1	CASSINTGGGGELFF	TGTGCCAGTAGTATCAATACAGGGGGAGGCGGGGAGCTGTTTTTT
.	TRBV7-9	TRBJ2-3	.	CASSDSSTDTQYF	TGTGCCAGCTCGGACAGTAGCACAGATACGCAGTATTTT
.	TRBV6-2/TRBV6-3	TRBJ2-1	.	CASTEPGRNEQFF	TGTGCCAGCACCGAGCCGGGCCGCAATGAGCAGTTCTTC
.	TRBV29-1	TRBJ2-7	.	CSVEETGDEQYF	TGCAGCGTTGAAGAAACGGGGGACGAGCAGTACTTC
.	TRBV27	TRBJ2-1	.	CASSFEPFYNEQFF	TGTGCCAGCAGTTTCGAGCCCTTCTACAATGAGCAGTTCTTC
few	TRBV29-1	TRBJ2-1	TRBD2	CSASSGRASQFF	TGCAGCGCTTCTAGCGGGAGGGCCTCGCAGTTCTTC
.	TRBV27	TRBJ1-1	.	CASSFSPTGTEAFF	TGTGCCAGCAGTTTTAGCCCAACAGGGACTGAAGCTTTCTTT
.	TRBV19	TRBJ1-5	.	CASSLRGRPQHF	TGTGCCAGTAGTTTAAGAGGTCGGCCCCAGCATTTT
.	TRBV30	TRBJ2-2	TRBD1	CAWSGDRGLNTGELFF	TGTGCCTGGAGCGGGGACAGGGGCTTGAACACCGGGGAGCTGTTTTTT
.	TRBV12-3/TRBV12-4	TRBJ2-3	.	CASTLGGADTQYF	TGTGCCAGCACCTTAGGAGGGGCAGATACGCAGTATTTT
few	TRBV6-6	TRBJ2-1	TRBD2	CASIIGTSGYNEQFF	TGTGCCAGCATCATCGGGACTAGCGGATACAATGAGCAGTTCTTC
.	TRBV11-2	TRBJ2-3	.	CASSLLPDTSTDTQYF	TGTGCCAGCAGCTTACTTCCGGACACTAGCACAGATACGCAGTATTTT
.	TRBV2	TRBJ1-5	.	CASSGRLSIDQPQHF	TGTGCCAGCAGCGGGAGATTATCTATCGATCAGCCCCAGCATTTT
.	TRBV6-1	TRBJ2-1	TRBD1	CASSGTGVNEQFF	TGTGCCAGCAGTGGGACAGGGGTCAATGAGCAGTTCTTC